The sequence of this T cell receptor (beta chain) was determined in a study of PD-L1 blockade in urothelial cancer. The wider study: The number of prior chemotherapy regimens per patient was 0 to 3.

The data were produced by immunoSEQ multiplex PCR, yet TCRdb's version contains in-frame clones alone and is incomplete. This table has over 65,000 clones, around 90% appearing once. CDR1 is KGHSH, CDR2 LQKENI, per germline. This CDR3 has 13 amino acids. The V end was cut by 4 bases, the J end by 1 base, with 7 bases between. Noted time point: pretreatment peripheral blood. V is TRBV18 and J is TRBJ2-5; D is undetermined. Sequences were derived from PBMCs, sampled around atezolizumab (anti-PD-L1) treatment. This receptor was identified in a man in his 70s with urothelial cancer. The CDR3 region has the DNA TGTGCCAGCTCACAACAGACCCAAGAGACCCAGTACTTC. Protein sequence: CASSQQTQETQYF.